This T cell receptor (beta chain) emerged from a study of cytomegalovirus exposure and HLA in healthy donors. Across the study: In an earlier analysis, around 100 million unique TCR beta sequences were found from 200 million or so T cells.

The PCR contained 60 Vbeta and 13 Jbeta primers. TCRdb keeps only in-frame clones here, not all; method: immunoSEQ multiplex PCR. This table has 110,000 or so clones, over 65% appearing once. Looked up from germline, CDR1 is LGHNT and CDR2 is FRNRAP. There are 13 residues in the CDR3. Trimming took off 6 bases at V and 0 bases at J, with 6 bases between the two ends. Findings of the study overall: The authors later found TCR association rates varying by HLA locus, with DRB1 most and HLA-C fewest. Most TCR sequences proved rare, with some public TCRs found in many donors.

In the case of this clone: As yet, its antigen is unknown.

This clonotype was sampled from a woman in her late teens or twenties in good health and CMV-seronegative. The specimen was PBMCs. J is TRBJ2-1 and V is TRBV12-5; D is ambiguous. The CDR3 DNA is TGTGCTAGTGGGACACTCTCCTACAATGAGCAGTTCTTC. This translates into CASGTLSYNEQFF.